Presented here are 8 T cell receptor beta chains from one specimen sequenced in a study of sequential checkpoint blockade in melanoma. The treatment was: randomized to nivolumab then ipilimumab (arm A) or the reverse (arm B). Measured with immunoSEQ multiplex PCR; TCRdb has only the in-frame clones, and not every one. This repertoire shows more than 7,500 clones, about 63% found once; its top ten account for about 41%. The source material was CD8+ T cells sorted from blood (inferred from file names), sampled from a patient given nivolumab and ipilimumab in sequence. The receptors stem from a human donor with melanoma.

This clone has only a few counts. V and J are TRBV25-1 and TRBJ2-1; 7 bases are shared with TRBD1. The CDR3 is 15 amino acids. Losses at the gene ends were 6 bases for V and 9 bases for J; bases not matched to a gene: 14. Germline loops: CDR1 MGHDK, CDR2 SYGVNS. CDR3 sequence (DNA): TGTGCCAGCAGCCGGGGACAGTTCCGTTTAGGTGAGCAGTTCTTC. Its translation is CASSRGQFRLGEQFF.

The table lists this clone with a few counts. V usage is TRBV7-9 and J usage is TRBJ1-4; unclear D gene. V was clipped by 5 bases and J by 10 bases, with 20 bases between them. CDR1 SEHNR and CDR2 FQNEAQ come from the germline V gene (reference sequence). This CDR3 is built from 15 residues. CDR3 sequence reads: CASSPRINSEGKLFF. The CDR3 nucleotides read TGTGCCAGCAGCCCCCGGATCAATTCCGAGGGAAAACTGTTTTTT.

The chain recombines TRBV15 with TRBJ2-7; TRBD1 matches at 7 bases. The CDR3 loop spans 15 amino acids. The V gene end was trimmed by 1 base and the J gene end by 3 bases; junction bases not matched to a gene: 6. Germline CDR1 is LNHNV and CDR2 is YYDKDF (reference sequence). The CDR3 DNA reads TGTGCCACCAGCAGAGGGACAGGCCGCAACTACGAGCAGTACTTC. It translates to CATSRGTGRNYEQYF.

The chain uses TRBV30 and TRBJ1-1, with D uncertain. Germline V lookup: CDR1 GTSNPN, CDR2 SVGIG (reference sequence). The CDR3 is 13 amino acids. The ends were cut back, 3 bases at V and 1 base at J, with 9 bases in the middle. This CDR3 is CAWSLVTNTEAFF. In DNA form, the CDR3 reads TGTGCCTGGAGCCTAGTAACGAACACTGAAGCTTTCTTT.

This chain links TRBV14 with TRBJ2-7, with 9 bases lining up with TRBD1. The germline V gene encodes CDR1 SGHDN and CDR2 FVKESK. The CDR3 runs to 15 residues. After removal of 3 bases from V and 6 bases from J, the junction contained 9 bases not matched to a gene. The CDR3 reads CASSQGQGGRVEQYF. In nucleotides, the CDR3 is TGTGCCAGCAGCCAGGGACAGGGCGGTAGGGTCGAGCAGTACTTC.

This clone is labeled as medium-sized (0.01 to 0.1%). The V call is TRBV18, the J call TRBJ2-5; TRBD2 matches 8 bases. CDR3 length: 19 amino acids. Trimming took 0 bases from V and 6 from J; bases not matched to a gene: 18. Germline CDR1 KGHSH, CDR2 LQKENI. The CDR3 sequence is CASSPPDSSGGKAPKTQYF. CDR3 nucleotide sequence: TGTGCCAGCTCACCACCGGACTCCTCGGGGGGGAAGGCCCCAAAGACCCAGTACTTC.

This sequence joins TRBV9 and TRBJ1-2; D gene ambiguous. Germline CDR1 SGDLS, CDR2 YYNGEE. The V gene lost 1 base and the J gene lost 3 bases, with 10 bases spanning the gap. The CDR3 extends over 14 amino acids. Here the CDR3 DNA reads TGTGCCAGCAGCGTAAATGCAGACTACTATGGCTACACCTTC. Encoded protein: CASSVNADYYGYTF.

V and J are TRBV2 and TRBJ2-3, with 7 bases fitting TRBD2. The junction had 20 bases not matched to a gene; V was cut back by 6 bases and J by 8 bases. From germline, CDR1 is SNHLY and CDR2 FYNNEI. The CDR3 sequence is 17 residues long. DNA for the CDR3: TGTGCCAGCAGGACCGCCGGGGGAGGGTCTCGACTAGCTACGCAGTATTTT. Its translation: CASRTAGGGSRLATQYF.